These T cell receptor beta chains were read from a single sample in a study of blood T cell repertoires in COVID-19. The method was immunoSEQ multiplex PCR; TCRdb's version includes in-frame clones alone and lacks a portion of them. The sample consists of some 250,000 clones, more than 75% of them appearing once. Specimen: peripheral blood. The receptors here all came from a woman aged 55-70 years with active or convalescent COVID-19. Both conserved end residues are part of each CDR3. D genes are given only for firm matches. For some rows the clone size is stated as once, few or many, or as a class when expanded; others skip it.

v_gene: TRBV3-1/TRBV3-2
d_gene: .
j_gene: TRBJ1-5
abundance: .
len: 13
CDR3nt: TGTGCCAGCAGCCAAGATCGCAGTCAGCCCCAGCATTTT
CDR3aa: CASSQDRSQPQHF

v_gene: TRBV4-3
d_gene: .
j_gene: TRBJ1-1
abundance: .
len: 18
CDR3nt: TGCGCCAGCAGCCAGGTGAGGGGGGGAGACCTCGGGTACACTGAAGCTTTCTTT
CDR3aa: CASSQVRGGDLGYTEAFF

v_gene: TRBV27
d_gene: .
j_gene: TRBJ2-3
abundance: .
len: 15
CDR3nt: TGTGCCAGCAGTCAAACAGGGACACAGTTAGATACGCAGTATTTT
CDR3aa: CASSQTGTQLDTQYF

v_gene: TRBV6-5
d_gene: .
j_gene: TRBJ1-5
abundance: .
len: 14
CDR3nt: TGTGCCAGCAGTTTGCAGTATAGCAATCAGCCCCAGCATTTT
CDR3aa: CASSLQYSNQPQHF

v_gene: TRBV29-1
d_gene: TRBD1
j_gene: TRBJ2-7
abundance: .
len: 16
CDR3nt: TGCAGCGTTGAAGGGGGTGAGGGACAGGGCTCCTACGAGCAGTACTTC
CDR3aa: CSVEGGEGQGSYEQYF

v_gene: TRBV7-9
d_gene: TRBD1
j_gene: TRBJ1-1
abundance: .
len: 18
CDR3nt: TGTGCCAGCAGCTTTGCCCCCGGGACAGGGGCCGTGAACACTGAAGCTTTCTTT
CDR3aa: CASSFAPGTGAVNTEAFF

v_gene: TRBV4-2
d_gene: .
j_gene: TRBJ1-2
abundance: .
len: 14
CDR3nt: TGTGCCAGCAGCCAAGATCTAACAGGGTCTGGCTACACCTTC
CDR3aa: CASSQDLTGSGYTF

v_gene: TRBV12-5
d_gene: .
j_gene: TRBJ2-6
abundance: .
len: 18
CDR3nt: TGTGCTAGTGGTTTTCTCCCGCATGGGGGGTCTGGGGCCAACGTCCTGACTTTC
CDR3aa: CASGFLPHGGSGANVLTF

v_gene: TRBV7-3
d_gene: TRBD2
j_gene: TRBJ2-3
abundance: few
len: 18
CDR3nt: TGTGCCAGCAGCTTAGGGCTAGCGGGGGGGCCCCTCGCAGATACGCAGTATTTT
CDR3aa: CASSLGLAGGPLADTQYF

v_gene: TRBV16
d_gene: TRBD1
j_gene: TRBJ2-7
abundance: .
len: 14
CDR3nt: TGTGCCAGCAGCCGCCGGGACAGGCCCTACGAGCAGTACTTC
CDR3aa: CASSRRDRPYEQYF

v_gene: TRBV5-1
d_gene: TRBD1
j_gene: TRBJ1-2
abundance: few
len: 14
CDR3nt: TGCGCCAGCAGCTTGGTGGGACAGGGTTATGGCTACACCTTC
CDR3aa: CASSLVGQGYGYTF

v_gene: TRBV4-1
d_gene: TRBD1
j_gene: TRBJ1-5
abundance: .
len: 14
CDR3nt: TGCGCCAGCAGCCAGACACAGGGGAGGCAGCCCCAGCATTTT
CDR3aa: CASSQTQGRQPQHF

v_gene: TRBV6-2/TRBV6-3
d_gene: .
j_gene: TRBJ2-7
abundance: .
len: 15
CDR3nt: TGTGCCAGCAGTACGCCTTCCCCGAGCTCCTACGAGCAGTACTTC
CDR3aa: CASSTPSPSSYEQYF

v_gene: TRBV7-2
d_gene: TRBD2
j_gene: TRBJ2-5
abundance: .
len: 17
CDR3nt: TGTGCCAGCAGCTTAGTTAGTCTAGCGGGGGGGCAAGAGACCCAGTACTTC
CDR3aa: CASSLVSLAGGQETQYF

v_gene: TRBV25-1
d_gene: TRBD1
j_gene: TRBJ1-2
abundance: .
len: 15
CDR3nt: TGTGCCAGCAGTGAAGGGACAGCCCCCTACTATGGCTACACCTTC
CDR3aa: CASSEGTAPYYGYTF

v_gene: TRBV30
d_gene: .
j_gene: TRBJ2-7
abundance: .
len: 15
CDR3nt: TGTGCCTGGAGTTTCGCGCAGGGGTACTCCTACGAGCAGTACTTC
CDR3aa: CAWSFAQGYSYEQYF

v_gene: TRBV11-2
d_gene: .
j_gene: TRBJ2-2
abundance: .
len: 17
CDR3nt: TGTGCCAGCAGCCTAAACCGTTTGCTAGCGAAGACCGGGGAGCTGTTTTTT
CDR3aa: CASSLNRLLAKTGELFF

v_gene: TRBV29-1
d_gene: .
j_gene: TRBJ1-3
abundance: .
len: 16
CDR3nt: TGCAGCGTTTCAGACAACGCTTCCCCCTCTGGAAACACCATATATTTT
CDR3aa: CSVSDNASPSGNTIYF

v_gene: TRBV3-1/TRBV3-2
d_gene: TRBD1
j_gene: TRBJ1-6
abundance: .
len: 18
CDR3nt: TGTGCCAGCAGCCATGGACAGGGGGCCCTCTCCTATAATTCACCCCTCCACTTT
CDR3aa: CASSHGQGALSYNSPLHF

v_gene: TRBV2
d_gene: TRBD1
j_gene: TRBJ1-3
abundance: .
len: 19
CDR3nt: TGTGCCAGCAGTCAACACCGGGGACAGGGATCCCACTCTGGAAACACCATATATTTT
CDR3aa: CASSQHRGQGSHSGNTIYF

v_gene: TRBV14
d_gene: .
j_gene: TRBJ1-1
abundance: .
len: 13
CDR3nt: TGTGCCAGCAGCCAAACCAGGGCGGATGAAGCTTTCTTT
CDR3aa: CASSQTRADEAFF

v_gene: TRBV7-2
d_gene: .
j_gene: TRBJ2-7
abundance: few
len: 13
CDR3nt: TGTGCCAGCAGCTTAGACGGGCAGGGAGGGCAGTACTTC
CDR3aa: CASSLDGQGGQYF

v_gene: TRBV5-1
d_gene: .
j_gene: TRBJ1-4
abundance: .
len: 14
CDR3nt: TGCGCCAGCAGACAACAGGCAACTAATGAAAAACTGTTTTTT
CDR3aa: CASRQQATNEKLFF

v_gene: TRBV7-8
d_gene: TRBD1
j_gene: TRBJ1-4
abundance: .
len: 15
CDR3nt: TGTGCCAGCAGCTCGAGACAGGGTACTAATGAAAAACTGTTTTTT
CDR3aa: CASSSRQGTNEKLFF

v_gene: TRBV5-4
d_gene: TRBD1
j_gene: TRBJ1-2
abundance: .
len: 14
CDR3nt: TGTGCCAGCAGCTCTGAGACAGGGGGTTTTGGCTACACCTTC
CDR3aa: CASSSETGGFGYTF

v_gene: TRBV4-2
d_gene: TRBD1
j_gene: TRBJ1-2
abundance: .
len: 18
CDR3nt: TGTGCCAGCAGCCAACCGACAGGGGGCAACATCGGCTTATATGGCTACACCTTC
CDR3aa: CASSQPTGGNIGLYGYTF

v_gene: TRBV2
d_gene: .
j_gene: TRBJ1-6
abundance: .
len: 15
CDR3nt: TGTGCCAGCAGTGAAGAGGGGGGGACAAAATCACCCCTCCACTTT
CDR3aa: CASSEEGGTKSPLHF

v_gene: TRBV4-1
d_gene: TRBD1
j_gene: TRBJ1-1
abundance: .
len: 18
CDR3nt: TGCGCCAGCAGCCAACGCCCCCGGGACAGGGCCATGAACACTGAAGCTTTCTTT
CDR3aa: CASSQRPRDRAMNTEAFF

v_gene: TRBV2
d_gene: .
j_gene: TRBJ1-2
abundance: .
len: 14
CDR3nt: TGTGCCAGCAGTCTTAAGGGGGAGAACTATGGCTACACCTTC
CDR3aa: CASSLKGENYGYTF

v_gene: TRBV16
d_gene: TRBD1
j_gene: TRBJ1-1
abundance: few
len: 14
CDR3nt: TGTGCCAGCAGCCAATGGTCAGGGGGTACTGAAGCTTTCTTT
CDR3aa: CASSQWSGGTEAFF

v_gene: TRBV6-5
d_gene: .
j_gene: TRBJ1-5
abundance: .
len: 14
CDR3nt: TGTGCCACCCGACAGCCTAATAGCAATCAGCCCCAGCATTTT
CDR3aa: CATRQPNSNQPQHF

v_gene: TRBV5-5
d_gene: .
j_gene: TRBJ1-5
abundance: .
len: 15
CDR3nt: TGTGCCAGCAGCTGGGCCGGAAGCAAATATCAGCCCCAGCATTTT
CDR3aa: CASSWAGSKYQPQHF

v_gene: TRBV7-9
d_gene: .
j_gene: TRBJ2-3
abundance: .
len: 15
CDR3nt: TGTGCCAGCAGCTCAAGGACAGATACCTGGGATACGCAGTATTTT
CDR3aa: CASSSRTDTWDTQYF

v_gene: TRBV7-9
d_gene: .
j_gene: TRBJ2-5
abundance: once
len: 13
CDR3nt: TGTGCCAGCAGCTTCGACATCCAAGAGACCCAGTACTTC
CDR3aa: CASSFDIQETQYF

v_gene: TRBV18
d_gene: .
j_gene: TRBJ1-1
abundance: .
len: 14
CDR3nt: TGTGCCAGCTCACCACCGGGGGGGAACACTGAAGCTTTCTTT
CDR3aa: CASSPPGGNTEAFF

v_gene: TRBV6-6
d_gene: TRBD2
j_gene: TRBJ2-7
abundance: .
len: 13
CDR3nt: TGTGCCAGCACCCAGGGACTAGCGGTAGAGCAGTACTTC
CDR3aa: CASTQGLAVEQYF

v_gene: TRBV5-1
d_gene: .
j_gene: TRBJ1-2
abundance: .
len: 17
CDR3nt: TGCGCCAGCAGCTTCTGGGGGCAGGATAGCCAATCTCGTGGCTACACCTTC
CDR3aa: CASSFWGQDSQSRGYTF

v_gene: TRBV28
d_gene: .
j_gene: TRBJ1-5
abundance: once
len: 16
CDR3nt: TGTGCCAGTCATGTGGGGGGAAGGGCCGTGTATCAGCCCCAGCATTTT
CDR3aa: CASHVGGRAVYQPQHF

v_gene: TRBV28
d_gene: .
j_gene: TRBJ1-2
abundance: .
len: 14
CDR3nt: TGTGCCAGCGCGGGGGGGTTAAGGGACTATGGCTACACCTTC
CDR3aa: CASAGGLRDYGYTF

v_gene: TRBV11-2
d_gene: .
j_gene: TRBJ2-3
abundance: .
len: 12
CDR3nt: TGTGCCAGCAGCCTCGTCGGAGATACGCAGTATTTT
CDR3aa: CASSLVGDTQYF

v_gene: TRBV9
d_gene: .
j_gene: TRBJ1-1
abundance: .
len: 12
CDR3nt: TGTGCCAGCAGCACCTCCGGGACTGAAGCTTTCTTT
CDR3aa: CASSTSGTEAFF

v_gene: TRBV6-6
d_gene: TRBD2
j_gene: TRBJ2-3
abundance: .
len: 16
CDR3nt: TGTGCCAGCAGTCGATTAGCGGGGGCAAGCACAGATACGCAGTATTTT
CDR3aa: CASSRLAGASTDTQYF

v_gene: TRBV28
d_gene: .
j_gene: TRBJ1-6
abundance: .
len: 15
CDR3nt: TGTGCCAGCAGCCGGACAGTCCTTTTCAATTCACCCCTCCACTTT
CDR3aa: CASSRTVLFNSPLHF

v_gene: TRBV4-1
d_gene: .
j_gene: TRBJ1-5
abundance: .
len: 14
CDR3nt: TGCGCCAGCAGCCTTCCAGGGGGCAATCAGCCCCAGCATTTT
CDR3aa: CASSLPGGNQPQHF

v_gene: TRBV5-8
d_gene: .
j_gene: TRBJ2-2
abundance: .
len: 16
CDR3nt: TGTGCCAGCAGCTTGGATACGGGACACACAACCGGGGAGCTGTTTTTT
CDR3aa: CASSLDTGHTTGELFF

v_gene: TRBV6-2/TRBV6-3
d_gene: TRBD2
j_gene: TRBJ2-2
abundance: .
len: 15
CDR3nt: TGTGCCAGCAGTGGGACTACCTCCTGGGCCGGGGAGCTGTTTTTT
CDR3aa: CASSGTTSWAGELFF

v_gene: TRBV19
d_gene: TRBD1
j_gene: TRBJ1-5
abundance: .
len: 16
CDR3nt: TGTGCCAGTAGTAGATTGGACAGGGGGTCCAATCAGCCCCAGCATTTT
CDR3aa: CASSRLDRGSNQPQHF

v_gene: TRBV7-9
d_gene: .
j_gene: TRBJ1-6
abundance: .
len: 13
CDR3nt: TGTGCCAGCAGCTTTTATCCGGGGGAACCCCTCCACTTT
CDR3aa: CASSFYPGEPLHF

v_gene: TRBV3-1/TRBV3-2
d_gene: .
j_gene: TRBJ1-2
abundance: .
len: 16
CDR3nt: TGTGCCAGCAGCCAAGATTTTTGGGCGATGAACTATGGCTACACCTTC
CDR3aa: CASSQDFWAMNYGYTF

v_gene: TRBV28
d_gene: TRBD2
j_gene: TRBJ2-7
abundance: few
len: 15
CDR3nt: TGTGCCAGCAGCCCGCGGTTTGGGGGAGGGAACGAGCAGTACTTC
CDR3aa: CASSPRFGGGNEQYF

v_gene: TRBV2
d_gene: TRBD1
j_gene: TRBJ1-6
abundance: .
len: 14
CDR3nt: TGTGCCAGCAGTTTCGGACAGGGTGGCTCACCCCTCCACTTT
CDR3aa: CASSFGQGGSPLHF

v_gene: TRBV6-5
d_gene: TRBD1
j_gene: TRBJ1-2
abundance: once
len: 13
CDR3nt: TGTGCCAGCAGTACAGGGGAGCACTATGGCTACACCTTC
CDR3aa: CASSTGEHYGYTF

v_gene: TRBV15
d_gene: TRBD2
j_gene: TRBJ2-1
abundance: .
len: 17
CDR3nt: TGTGCCACCAGCAGAGATCCAGTCGGGGGGTCCCGGGGTGAGCAGTTCTTC
CDR3aa: CATSRDPVGGSRGEQFF

v_gene: TRBV28
d_gene: .
j_gene: TRBJ1-2
abundance: .
len: 15
CDR3nt: TGTGCCAGCAGTACACGCCCCGCAGGGGTTCATGGCTACACCTTC
CDR3aa: CASSTRPAGVHGYTF

v_gene: TRBV7-3
d_gene: TRBD2
j_gene: TRBJ2-7
abundance: .
len: 16
CDR3nt: TGTGCCAGCAGGTCAGACCTAGCGGCCGGGCCCTACGAGCAGTACTTC
CDR3aa: CASRSDLAAGPYEQYF

v_gene: TRBV30
d_gene: TRBD2
j_gene: TRBJ2-5
abundance: few
len: 14
CDR3nt: TGTGCCTGGAGCTTAGCGGGGGGCCGGGAGACCCAGTACTTC
CDR3aa: CAWSLAGGRETQYF

v_gene: TRBV5-1
d_gene: TRBD1
j_gene: TRBJ2-5
abundance: .
len: 14
CDR3nt: TGCGCCAGCAGCTTGGGAGGGGGCCCGGAGACCCAGTACTTC
CDR3aa: CASSLGGGPETQYF

v_gene: TRBV6-6
d_gene: .
j_gene: TRBJ1-6
abundance: .
len: 16
CDR3nt: TGTGCCAGCAGGCCCCCCGCTAGCTCCTATAATTCACCCCTCCACTTT
CDR3aa: CASRPPASSYNSPLHF

v_gene: TRBV4-3
d_gene: .
j_gene: TRBJ1-6
abundance: .
len: 15
CDR3nt: TGCGCCAGCAGCCGCTACAGGGTTTATAATTCACCCCTCCACTTT
CDR3aa: CASSRYRVYNSPLHF

v_gene: TRBV7-6
d_gene: .
j_gene: TRBJ2-2
abundance: once
len: 16
CDR3nt: TGTGCCAGCAGCTTAGAACAGGCTGCGAACACCGGGGAGCTGTTTTTT
CDR3aa: CASSLEQAANTGELFF